This entry describes one T cell receptor (beta chain). The germline V gene has CDR1 SGHRS and CDR2 YFSETQ. This CDR3 is built from 16 residues. Germline trimming cut 4 bases from V and 8 bases from J; bases unmatched to any gene: 14. Authors' analysis steps: Quantification of nucleated cells was approximated via reference gene primer amplification. Measured with immunoSEQ multiplex PCR; TCRdb has only the in-frame clones, and not every one. The V and J calls and clone size come from that table; D and trimming were worked out from the DNA. The data contain under 100,000 clones, around nine tenths of them singletons. These data belong to a study of blood T cell repertoires in COVID-19. Study in general: Samples of COVID-19 (acute and convalescent) were obtained from the United States, Italy and Spain. Nucleic acid was either cDNA or gDNA, and it came from T cells, B-cell-depleted T cells, or PBMCs.

The gene calls are TRBV5-1 and TRBJ2-3; 9 bases are shared with TRBD2. What was sequenced was peripheral blood. The receptor's source is a man aged 30 to 39 with acute or convalescent COVID-19. CDR3 protein: CASSLKLAGQGGTQYF. In nucleotides, the CDR3 is TGCGCCAGCAGCCTGAAACTAGCGGGTCAGGGCGGTACGCAGTATTTT.